These 13 T cell receptor beta chains originate from one sample sequenced in a study of blood T cell repertoires in COVID-19. Profiling relied on immunoSEQ multiplex PCR, and the TCRdb table lists in-frame clones only, not all of them. The sample records 77,000 or so clones, about 83% being singletons. The sample was peripheral blood. These receptors originate from a man aged 25-45 years with COVID-19, enrolled during active disease.

V and J are TRBV5-6 and TRBJ1-6; 9 bases are shared with TRBD1. CDR1 and CDR2 (germline): SGHDT, YYEEEE. Trimming cost V 1 base and J 7 bases; bases outside gene matches: 3. The CDR3 runs 15 residues. The CDR3 sequence is CASSLSGQGNSPLHF. The CDR3 region has the DNA TGTGCCAGCAGCTTGAGTGGACAGGGGAATTCACCCCTCCACTTT.

This rearrangement joins TRBV3-1 (or the pseudogene TRBV3-2) to TRBJ2-2; no firm D call. The CDR3 is 13 amino acids. V gave up 1 base and J gave up 5 bases, with 5 bases separating them. The germline CDR1 and CDR2 sequences are LGHDT and YNNKEL (reference sequence). The CDR3 sequence: CASSQAGTGELFF. The CDR3 coding sequence is TGTGCCAGCAGCCAAGCGGGTACCGGGGAGCTGTTTTTT.

This chain joins TRBV3-1 (or the pseudogene TRBV3-2) and TRBJ1-4, with 7 bases lining up with TRBD1. Germline loops: CDR1 LGHDT, CDR2 YNNKEL (reference sequence). The CDR3 is 20 residues long. V lost 5 bases to trimming and J lost 7 bases; unmatched junction nucleotides: 25. CDR3: CASSYFPGERQGAKPEKLFF. The CDR3 coding sequence is TGTGCCAGCAGCTACTTTCCGGGCGAGAGACAGGGCGCGAAGCCTGAAAAACTGTTTTTT.

The chain links TRBV10-3 to TRBJ2-2; D call uncertain. CDR1 and CDR2 from the germline V gene are ENHRY and SYGVKD. The CDR3 has 12 residues. V was pared by 7 bases and J by 0 bases, with 3 bases between. In DNA, the CDR3 is TGTGCCATCACAGCGAACACCGGGGAGCTGTTTTTT. Its translation is CAITANTGELFF.

This sequence joins TRBV30 and TRBJ1-1; a possible D gene is TRBD1 (6 bases). This CDR3 is built from 14 residues. V shed 0 bases and J shed 5 bases, with 13 bases lying between them. From germline, CDR1 is GTSNPN and CDR2 SVGIG (reference sequence). CDR3 amino acids: CAWSVLAQGTEAFF. CDR3 nucleotide sequence: TGTGCCTGGAGTGTACTAGCGCAGGGGACTGAAGCTTTCTTT.

The J gene is TRBJ1-4, the V gene TRBV5-1; no definite D call. The germline V and J ends were trimmed by 0 bases and 4 bases, with 10 bases remaining between them. Germline loops: CDR1 SGHRS, CDR2 YFSETQ. This CDR3 contains 15 residues. As DNA, the CDR3 is TGCGCCAGCAGCTTGGGGGCCAGTTTTAATGAAAAACTGTTTTTT. Its translation: CASSLGASFNEKLFF. Variable domain in full (rest from reference TRBV5-1 and TRBJ1-4): KAGVTQTPRYLIKTRGQQVTLSCSPISGHRSVSWYQQTPGQGLQFLFEYFSETQRNKGNFPGRFSGRQFSNSRSEMNVSTLELGDSALYLCASSLGASFNEKLFFGSGTQLSVL.

This chain connects TRBV10-3 to TRBJ1-2; 7 bases fit TRBD1. The germline V gene encodes CDR1 ENHRY and CDR2 SYGVKD. The V and J ends lost 2 bases and 4 bases, in that order; junction bases with no gene match: 7. The CDR3 extends over 15 amino acids. This CDR3 reads CAISEGPGGPYGYTF. Here the CDR3 DNA reads TGTGCCATCAGTGAGGGCCCAGGGGGTCCCTATGGCTACACCTTC.

This clone was seen a few times. The V call is TRBV7-9, the J call TRBJ2-5, with 8 bases that match TRBD1. J was trimmed by 3 bases and V by 5 bases; bases with no gene match: 14. The CDR3 is 17 residues long. Looked up from germline, CDR1 is SEHNR and CDR2 is FQNEAQ (reference sequence). The CDR3 spells CASSPGQAFGLKETQYF. As DNA, the CDR3 is TGTGCCAGCAGCCCGGGACAGGCGTTCGGCCTAAAAGAGACCCAGTACTTC.

This clone has just a few counts. The V gene is TRBV6-6, the J gene TRBJ1-5, with a weak D call TRBD1 (6 bases). The germline V gene has CDR1 MNHNY and CDR2 SVGAGI (reference sequence). The germline V and J ends were trimmed by 6 bases and 3 bases, with 15 bases remaining between them. This CDR3 contains 15 residues. CDR3 loop: CASSQGSAYNQPQHF. The CDR3 region has the DNA TGTGCCAGCAGCCAGGGGTCAGCCTACAATCAGCCCCAGCATTTT.

The chain uses TRBV27 and TRBJ1-4; the D is unclear. The V gene's germline CDR1 is MNHEY and CDR2 SMNVEV (reference sequence). CDR3 length: 15 residues. V was shortened by 5 bases and J by 7 bases, with 17 bases between the two germline ends. CDR3 DNA: TGTGCCAGCAGTGGCCAGAGGGCCGAGGGTGAAAAACTGTTTTTT. Amino acid sequence: CASSGQRAEGEKLFF.

The chain is built from TRBV11-3 and TRBJ1-3; D unresolved. The CDR3 covers 15 residues. Germline CDR1 and CDR2: SGHNT and YENEEA. Trimming pared 1 base from V and 2 bases from J, leaving 9 bases between. The CDR3 loop is CASSLAHSPGNTIYF. For the CDR3, the DNA is TGTGCCAGCAGCTTAGCGCACAGCCCTGGAAACACCATATATTTT.

The chain links TRBV7-3 to TRBJ2-7, with a possible D match to TRBD1 (6 bases). Germline CDR1 SGHTA, CDR2 FQGTGA. Trimming took off 6 bases at V and 7 bases at J, with 16 bases between the two ends. This CDR3 has 13 amino acids. CDR3: CASSRERGSEQYF. In DNA form, the CDR3 reads TGTGCCAGCAGTCGAGAGAGGGGGAGTGAGCAGTACTTC.

The count of this clone is one. The V call is TRBV21-1, the J call TRBJ1-4; the table's D call, TRBD1, was not checked against the DNA. TRBV21-1 is annotated as a pseudogene. This CDR3 has 16 residues. CDR3 amino acids: CASSKDGTGGLEKLFF. The CDR3 nucleotides are TGTGCCAGCAGCAAAGATGGCACAGGGGGCTTAGAAAAACTGTTTTTT.